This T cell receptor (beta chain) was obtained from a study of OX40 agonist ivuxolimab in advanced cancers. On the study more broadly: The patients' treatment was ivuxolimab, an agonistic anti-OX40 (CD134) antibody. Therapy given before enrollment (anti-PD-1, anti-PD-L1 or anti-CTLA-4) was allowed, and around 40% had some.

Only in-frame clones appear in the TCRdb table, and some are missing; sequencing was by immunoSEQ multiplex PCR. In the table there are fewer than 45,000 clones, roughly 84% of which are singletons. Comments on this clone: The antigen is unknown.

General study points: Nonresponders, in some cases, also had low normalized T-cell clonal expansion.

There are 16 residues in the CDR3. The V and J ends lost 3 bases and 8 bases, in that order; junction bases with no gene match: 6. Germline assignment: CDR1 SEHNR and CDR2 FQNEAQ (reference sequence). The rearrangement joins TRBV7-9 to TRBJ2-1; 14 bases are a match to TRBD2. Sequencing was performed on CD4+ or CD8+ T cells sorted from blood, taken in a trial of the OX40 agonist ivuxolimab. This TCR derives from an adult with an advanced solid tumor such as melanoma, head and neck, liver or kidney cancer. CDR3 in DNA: TGTGCCAGCAGCTTCTGGACTAGCGGGAGGTTAGATGAGCAGTTCTTC. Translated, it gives CASSFWTSGRLDEQFF.